Listed here are 18 T cell receptor beta chains from one sample, sequenced in a study of cytomegalovirus exposure and HLA in healthy donors. Produced via immunoSEQ multiplex PCR; TCRdb's table is partial and in-frame only. The sample holds 150,000 or so clones, approximately 89% seen once. Sequenced input: PBMCs. These receptors originate from a woman aged 18-29 years in good health and CMV-seropositive.

This clone was seen a handful of times. As DNA, the CDR3 is TGTGCCAGCAGCCGGGACAGGGCGGCCGGGGAGCTGTTTTTT. Its translation is CASSRDRAAGELFF. This sequence joins TRBV7-6 and TRBJ2-2; 9 bases line up with TRBD1. The CDR3 totals 14 residues. CDR1 and CDR2 from the germline V gene are SGHVS and FNYEAQ. V lost 5 bases to trimming and J lost 6 bases; unmatched junction nucleotides: 4.

The chain links TRBV6-6 to TRBJ2-7; the D is unclear. The V gene lost 7 bases and the J gene lost 3 bases, with 4 bases spanning the gap. Germline-derived CDR1 and CDR2 are MNHNY and SVGAGI (reference sequence). This CDR3 has 10 residues. CDR3 amino acids: CASTCYEQYF. DNA for the CDR3: TGTGCCAGCACCTGCTACGAGCAGTACTTC.

This rearrangement joins TRBV6-6 to TRBJ1-4; D is unresolved. Germline V gene sequence: CDR1 MNHNY, CDR2 SVGAGI (reference sequence). The germline V and J ends were trimmed by 5 bases and 7 bases, with 8 bases remaining between them. There are 12 residues in the CDR3. This CDR3 is CASSHRSEKLFF. The DNA of the CDR3 is TGTGCCAGCAGTCACCGGAGTGAAAAACTGTTTTTT.

The chain carries TRBV9 and TRBJ2-1; 15 bases are shared with TRBD2. CDR3 length: 19 residues. CDR1 is SGDLS and CDR2 is YYNGEE in the germline V gene. V lost 4 bases, J lost 6 bases, and 14 bases stayed unmatched. DNA for the CDR3: TGTGCCAGCAGCCTCCAAGGGACTAGCGGGGGGAGATTTGGCAATGAGCAGTTCTTC. This encodes CASSLQGTSGGRFGNEQFF.

The chain has TRBV5-4 and TRBJ1-2, with 8 bases that match TRBD1. The V and J ends lost 4 bases and 8 bases, in that order; junction bases with no gene match: 4. The CDR3 is 12 residues long. The germline V gene encodes CDR1 SGHNT and CDR2 YYREEE (reference sequence). CDR3 nucleotide sequence: TGTGCCAGCAGCCGGACAGGGATCGGCTACACCTTC. Protein product: CASSRTGIGYTF.

The chain employs TRBV28 and TRBJ1-5; 7 bases fit TRBD1. The CDR3 has 16 residues. Trimming cost V 6 bases and J 0 bases; bases outside gene matches: 8. In germline, CDR1 is MDHEN, CDR2 SYDVKM. CDR3 DNA sequence: TGTGCCAGCAGCCGAGGGGGCAGGGATAGCAATCAGCCCCAGCATTTT. Amino acids: CASSRGGRDSNQPQHF.

V gene TRBV18 combines with J gene TRBJ2-5; TRBD1 might be the D (8 bases). Per germline, CDR1 KGHSH and CDR2 LQKENI. Trimming pared 3 bases from V and 2 bases from J, leaving 19 bases between. The CDR3 runs 17 residues. CDR3 nucleotides: TGTGCCAGCTCACCTAATACAGGGGGGGCGGAACAAGAGACCCAGTACTTC. Protein: CASSPNTGGAEQETQYF.

V gene TRBV28 combines with J gene TRBJ1-2; TRBD1 aligns across 7 bases. Trimming cost V 11 bases and J 4 bases; bases outside gene matches: 10. The germline gives CDR1 MDHEN, CDR2 SYDVKM. This CDR3 contains 13 residues. DNA of the CDR3: TGTGCCCTAAGGGGGCAGGGGGTCTATGGCTACACCTTC. Its protein is CALRGQGVYGYTF.

This clone was counted a single time. The chain joins TRBV11-2 to TRBJ2-7, with 10 bases fitting TRBD2. The germline V gene has CDR1 SGHAT and CDR2 FQNNGV. V shed 5 bases, J shed 0 bases, and the junction held 4 bases outside the gene matches. There are 15 residues in the CDR3. CDR3 coding DNA: TGTGCCAGCAGCGTTAGCGGGGGGAGCTCCTACGAGCAGTACTTC. Its translation: CASSVSGGSSYEQYF.

The CDR3 region is CAWSVTGITDTQYF. The CDR3 DNA reads TGTGCCTGGAGTGTAACAGGGATCACAGATACGCAGTATTTT. The V call is TRBV30, the J call TRBJ2-3, with a tentative D call TRBD1 (6 bases). CDR1 and CDR2 from the germline V gene are GTSNPN and SVGIG (reference sequence). Trimming left V 0 bases short and J 2 bases short, with 9 bases between. CDR3 length: 14 amino acids.

V gene TRBV7-6 combines with J gene TRBJ1-5, with D possibly being TRBD1 (5 bases). The V gene's germline CDR1 is SGHVS and CDR2 FNYEAQ. V was trimmed by 5 bases and J by 2 bases, leaving 10 bases between them. This CDR3 comprises 14 residues. CDR3 coding DNA: TGTGCCAGCAGCCAGGAGGGGCGCAATCAGCCCCAGCATTTT. Protein: CASSQEGRNQPQHF.

The chain employs TRBV28 and TRBJ2-7; TRBD2 matches at 16 bases. Germline V gene sequence: CDR1 MDHEN, CDR2 SYDVKM. This CDR3 has 18 residues. J gave up 6 bases and V 6 bases, and 14 bases lay outside the gene matches. In DNA form, the CDR3 reads TGTGCCAGCAGATCCGGGACTAGCGGGGGGGATTACTATAGCGAGCAGTACTTC. It yields the protein CASRSGTSGGDYYSEQYF.

This clone occurred once. The V gene is TRBV14, the J gene TRBJ1-4, with D maybe TRBD1 (6 bases). Trimming stripped 4 bases from V and 5 bases from J, with 8 bases between. CDR1 and CDR2 (germline): SGHDN, FVKESK. The CDR3 is 13 amino acids. The CDR3 nucleotides read TGTGCCAGCAGCCGAGGGGGAAATGAAAAACTGTTTTTT. As protein: CASSRGGNEKLFF.

The rearrangement joins TRBV7-2 to TRBJ2-5; 9 bases agree with TRBD2. Germline CDR1 SGHTA, CDR2 FQGNSA. CDR3 size: 16 residues. The J segment lost 4 bases and the V segment lost 2 bases, leaving 8 bases of the junction unmatched. CDR3: CASSLFPRGGSETQYF. CDR3 DNA: TGTGCCAGCAGCTTATTCCCGCGGGGGGGCTCAGAGACCCAGTACTTC.

The chain joins TRBV15 to TRBJ1-5; a weak D match, TRBD1 (5 bases). Germline V gene lookup returns CDR1 LNHNV and CDR2 YYDKDF (reference sequence). V was shortened by 3 bases and J by 1 base, with 10 bases between the two germline ends. This CDR3 is 15 amino acids long. This CDR3 reads CATSSLRGSNQPQHF. The DNA of the CDR3 is TGTGCCACCAGCAGCCTAAGGGGAAGCAATCAGCCCCAGCATTTT. The whole variable domain, remainder taken from reference TRBV15 and TRBJ1-5, is DAMVIQNPRYQVTQFGKPVTLSCSQTLNHNVMYWYQQKSSQAPKLLFHYYDKDFNNEADTPDNFQSRRPNTSFCFLDIRSPGLGDTAMYLCATSSLRGSNQPQHFGDGTRLSIL.

The chain couples TRBV11-2 to TRBJ2-7; 8 bases map to TRBD2. This CDR3 comprises 15 residues. Germline V gene sequence: CDR1 SGHAT, CDR2 FQNNGV. The V gene end was trimmed by 5 bases and the J gene end by 3 bases; junction bases not matched to a gene: 9. The CDR3 nucleotides are TGTGCCAGCAGCCCCTCCGGGGGGGAGAACTACGAGCAGTACTTC. It is translated as CASSPSGGENYEQYF. The entire variable domain, with the rest obtained from reference TRBV11-2 and TRBJ2-7, is as follows: EAGVAQSPRYKIIEKRQSVAFWCNPISGHATLYWYQQILGQGPKLLIQFQNNGVVDDSQLPKDRFSAERLKGVDSTLKIQPAKLEDSAVYLCASSPSGGENYEQYFGPGTRLTVT.

The chain links TRBV28 to TRBJ2-3, with 10 bases lining up with TRBD1. The CDR3 spans 15 residues. The V gene's germline CDR1 is MDHEN and CDR2 SYDVKM. V lost 4 bases to trimming and J lost 2 bases; unmatched junction nucleotides: 3. DNA of the CDR3: TGTGCCAGCAGTTCGGACAGGGGGGACACAGATACGCAGTATTTT. Its protein product is CASSSDRGDTDTQYF.

This chain connects TRBV5-6 to TRBJ2-4; 9 bases map to TRBD1. Trimming took 1 base from V and 9 from J; bases not matched to a gene: 8. CDR1 and CDR2 from the germline V gene are SGHDT and YYEEEE. The CDR3 consists of 15 residues. CDR3 in amino acids: CASSLLQGASSIQYF. As DNA, the CDR3 is TGTGCCAGCAGCTTGCTACAGGGGGCAAGTAGCATTCAGTACTTC.